The rows below give T cell receptor beta chains drawn from one sample of a study of blood T cell repertoires in COVID-19. TCRdb's table, derived via immunoSEQ multiplex PCR, lists solely in-frame clones and lacks some. The sample consists of some 66,000 clones, around 87% of them appearing once. Sequencing input: peripheral blood. The receptor source for this set is a woman in her sixties with acute or convalescent COVID-19. The CDR3 runs from the conserved cysteine through the conserved F or W. The order of the fields is J gene, V gene, D gene, clone size, CDR3 DNA, CDR3 protein. The D gene is left open where the match is weak. Not all rows give a size; the values are once, few, many and, for expanded clones, a class.

j_gene: TRBJ2-1; v_gene: TRBV7-9; d_gene: TRBD2; abundance: NA; CDR3nt: TGTGCCAGCAGCTTAACCGGACTAGCGGGGCAATCCTACAATGAGCAGTTCTTC; CDR3aa: CASSLTGLAGQSYNEQFF
j_gene: TRBJ2-2; v_gene: TRBV18; d_gene: NA; abundance: NA; CDR3nt: TGTGCCAGCTCACGTTTCGACACCGCGAACACCGGGGAGCTGTTTTTT; CDR3aa: CASSRFDTANTGELFF
j_gene: TRBJ2-3; v_gene: TRBV6-5; d_gene: NA; abundance: once; CDR3nt: TGTGCCAGCACGGCAGGAGGGTTCACAGATACGCAGTATTTT; CDR3aa: CASTAGGFTDTQYF
j_gene: TRBJ1-2; v_gene: TRBV5-6; d_gene: NA; abundance: medium-sized; CDR3nt: TGTGCCAGCAGCTTCCAGGGCCACTATGGCTACACCTTC; CDR3aa: CASSFQGHYGYTF
j_gene: TRBJ2-3; v_gene: TRBV19; d_gene: TRBD1; abundance: NA; CDR3nt: TGTGCCAGTAGTCAAAACAGGGGGCAGTCTAGCACAGATACGCAGTATTTT; CDR3aa: CASSQNRGQSSTDTQYF
j_gene: TRBJ1-2; v_gene: TRBV24-1; d_gene: TRBD1; abundance: NA; CDR3nt: TGTGCCACCAGTGACCGTGGGACAGGGAACGGCTATGGCTACACCTTC; CDR3aa: CATSDRGTGNGYGYTF
j_gene: TRBJ1-6; v_gene: TRBV11-2; d_gene: NA; abundance: NA; CDR3nt: TGTGCCAGCAGCGAAATGGGGCAGTATAATTCACCCCTCCACTTT; CDR3aa: CASSEMGQYNSPLHF
j_gene: TRBJ2-5; v_gene: TRBV19; d_gene: TRBD2; abundance: NA; CDR3nt: TGTGCCAGTAGTATAACCCCTAGGGGACTAGCGGGACAAGAGACCCAGTACTTC; CDR3aa: CASSITPRGLAGQETQYF
j_gene: TRBJ2-1; v_gene: TRBV3-1/TRBV3-2; d_gene: NA; abundance: few; CDR3nt: TGTGCCAGCAGCCAAGATCCAGGCCCTAATGAGCAGTTCTTC; CDR3aa: CASSQDPGPNEQFF
j_gene: TRBJ1-2; v_gene: TRBV6-6; d_gene: NA; abundance: NA; CDR3nt: TGTGCCAGCAGTTACGCCACGGGGACTGAGGACTACACCTTC; CDR3aa: CASSYATGTEDYTF
j_gene: TRBJ1-5; v_gene: TRBV28; d_gene: NA; abundance: few; CDR3nt: TGTGCCAGCAGTCGACAGGTACATAGCAATCAGCCCCAGCATTTT; CDR3aa: CASSRQVHSNQPQHF
j_gene: TRBJ2-1; v_gene: TRBV27; d_gene: TRBD2; abundance: NA; CDR3nt: TGTGCCAGCCAACCGCTCCTACTAGCGGGGGTTTTAGATGAGCAGTTCTTC; CDR3aa: CASQPLLLAGVLDEQFF
j_gene: TRBJ2-2; v_gene: TRBV30; d_gene: TRBD1; abundance: medium-sized; CDR3nt: TGTGCCTGGAGTGGGACAGGGGGCGAAACCGGGGAGCTGTTTTTT; CDR3aa: CAWSGTGGETGELFF
j_gene: TRBJ2-1; v_gene: TRBV7-3; d_gene: NA; abundance: NA; CDR3nt: TGTGCCAGCAGCTTAGGTGGGAGCGATGAGCAGTTCTTC; CDR3aa: CASSLGGSDEQFF
j_gene: TRBJ1-5; v_gene: TRBV28; d_gene: TRBD1; abundance: NA; CDR3nt: TGTGCCAGCATTGCCTGGGACAGGGGTAGCAATCAGCCCCAGCATTTT; CDR3aa: CASIAWDRGSNQPQHF
j_gene: TRBJ2-5; v_gene: TRBV23-1; d_gene: TRBD1; abundance: NA; CDR3nt: TGCGCCAGCAGTCCAGTTGGACAGGGAGAAGAGACCCAGTACTTC; CDR3aa: CASSPVGQGEETQYF
j_gene: TRBJ2-4; v_gene: TRBV10-2; d_gene: TRBD2; abundance: once; CDR3nt: TGCGCCAGCAGTGTGAGGGGAGTAGCGGGAGTAGCCAAAAACATTCAGTACTTC; CDR3aa: CASSVRGVAGVAKNIQYF
j_gene: TRBJ1-5; v_gene: TRBV5-5; d_gene: NA; abundance: NA; CDR3nt: TGTGCCAGCAGCTTGGGCGGGGGAAACAATCAGCCCCAGCATTTT; CDR3aa: CASSLGGGNNQPQHF
j_gene: TRBJ2-3; v_gene: TRBV9; d_gene: NA; abundance: NA; CDR3nt: TGTGCCAGCAGCAACTCGCCAGGTCCAGATACGCAGTATTTT; CDR3aa: CASSNSPGPDTQYF
j_gene: TRBJ1-1; v_gene: TRBV7-9; d_gene: TRBD1; abundance: NA; CDR3nt: TGTGCCAGCGACAGGGGGCGAGGGATGAACACTGAAGCTTTCTTT; CDR3aa: CASDRGRGMNTEAFF
j_gene: TRBJ1-1; v_gene: TRBV4-2; d_gene: NA; abundance: NA; CDR3nt: TGTGCCAGCAGCCAAGTCAGGGTGGGGAACACTGAAGCTTTCTTT; CDR3aa: CASSQVRVGNTEAFF
j_gene: TRBJ1-6; v_gene: TRBV27; d_gene: NA; abundance: NA; CDR3nt: TGTGCCAGCACCCTCCGGGGGAGGAGCTCCTATAATTCACCCCTCCACTTT; CDR3aa: CASTLRGRSSYNSPLHF
j_gene: TRBJ2-2; v_gene: TRBV24-1; d_gene: NA; abundance: NA; CDR3nt: TGTGCCACCAGTGATCCGGGTTTGGGGAACACCGGGGAGCTGTTTTTT; CDR3aa: CATSDPGLGNTGELFF
j_gene: TRBJ1-4; v_gene: TRBV5-6; d_gene: NA; abundance: NA; CDR3nt: TGTGCCAGCAGCTTGGGGCCCCAAGGAGTAGTTAATGAAAAACTGTTTTTT; CDR3aa: CASSLGPQGVVNEKLFF
j_gene: TRBJ1-2; v_gene: TRBV4-2; d_gene: TRBD1; abundance: NA; CDR3nt: TGTGCCAGCAGCCAAGGTCCGACAGGGGGCAGCTATGGCTACACCTTC; CDR3aa: CASSQGPTGGSYGYTF
j_gene: TRBJ1-4; v_gene: TRBV5-6; d_gene: NA; abundance: NA; CDR3nt: TGTGCCAGCACCGGTCGCGTTGGTGAAAAACTGTTTTTT; CDR3aa: CASTGRVGEKLFF
j_gene: TRBJ1-6; v_gene: TRBV5-1; d_gene: TRBD1; abundance: NA; CDR3nt: TGCGCCAGCAGCTTCGCCGGGACAGGGGCTTCACCCCTCCACTTT; CDR3aa: CASSFAGTGASPLHF
j_gene: TRBJ2-5; v_gene: TRBV5-1; d_gene: NA; abundance: NA; CDR3nt: TGCGCCAGCAGCTGGACATTACAAGAGACCCAGTACTTC; CDR3aa: CASSWTLQETQYF
j_gene: TRBJ2-2; v_gene: TRBV24-1; d_gene: TRBD2; abundance: NA; CDR3nt: TGTGCCACCAGTCTGGGAGGGGCCGGGGAGCTGTTTTTT; CDR3aa: CATSLGGAGELFF
j_gene: TRBJ2-5; v_gene: TRBV7-2; d_gene: NA; abundance: NA; CDR3nt: TGTGCCAGCACCAAGAGGCTAGCGGAGACCCAGTACTTC; CDR3aa: CASTKRLAETQYF
j_gene: TRBJ1-5; v_gene: TRBV2; d_gene: NA; abundance: NA; CDR3nt: TGTGCCAGCAGCGGAACAGGGAATCAGCCCCAGCATTTT; CDR3aa: CASSGTGNQPQHF
j_gene: TRBJ1-5; v_gene: TRBV6-5; d_gene: NA; abundance: NA; CDR3nt: TGTGCCAGCACCCCAGGGCATAGCAATCAGCCCCAGCATTTT; CDR3aa: CASTPGHSNQPQHF
j_gene: TRBJ2-3; v_gene: TRBV11-2; d_gene: NA; abundance: NA; CDR3nt: TGTGCCAGCAGCTTCAGGGCAGGGGACACAGATACGCAGTATTTT; CDR3aa: CASSFRAGDTDTQYF
j_gene: TRBJ2-3; v_gene: TRBV11-3; d_gene: TRBD2; abundance: NA; CDR3nt: TGTGCCAGCAGCTTAGATAGCGGGAGGGCCGGTGGAGATACGCAGTATTTT; CDR3aa: CASSLDSGRAGGDTQYF
j_gene: TRBJ2-1; v_gene: TRBV11-2; d_gene: NA; abundance: NA; CDR3nt: TGTGCCAGCAGCTTAGCAGGTTTTAGCGGCTACAATGAGCAGTTCTTC; CDR3aa: CASSLAGFSGYNEQFF
j_gene: TRBJ2-1; v_gene: TRBV7-2; d_gene: NA; abundance: once; CDR3nt: TGTGCCAGCAGCTTACCGACGAGGAATGAGCAGTTCTTC; CDR3aa: CASSLPTRNEQFF
j_gene: TRBJ1-6; v_gene: TRBV11-2; d_gene: TRBD1; abundance: NA; CDR3nt: TGTGCCAGCAGCTTAGTGTCAGGGGGTTGGTCACCCCTCCACTTT; CDR3aa: CASSLVSGGWSPLHF
j_gene: TRBJ2-3; v_gene: TRBV12-5; d_gene: NA; abundance: once; CDR3nt: TGTGCTAGTTCCCCCGGAGCAGATACGCAGTATTTT; CDR3aa: CASSPGADTQYF
j_gene: TRBJ2-3; v_gene: TRBV3-1/TRBV3-2; d_gene: NA; abundance: NA; CDR3nt: TGTGCCAGCAGCCAAGTCTCTAGCACAGATACGCAGTATTTT; CDR3aa: CASSQVSSTDTQYF